The sequence of this TCR beta chain was determined in a study of blood T cell repertoires in COVID-19. Study-level information: COVID-19 samples, acute and convalescent, were from the United States, Italy and Spain. PBMCs, B-cell-depleted T cells, or T cells provided the cDNA or gDNA that made up the material.

Per the germline V gene, CDR1 is SGHDT and CDR2 is YYEEEE. The CDR3 has 14 amino acids. V gave up 1 base and J gave up 7 bases, with 14 bases separating them. Source study methods: Reference gene primer amplification yielded estimated nucleated cell counts. Some clones are missing from TCRdb's copy, which holds only in-frame ones; the method was immunoSEQ multiplex PCR. The D gene and trimming were derived from the DNA, and the V and J assignments and clone size from that table. The data contain over 120,000 clones, roughly four fifths of them seen just once; the ten biggest clones take up around 4.8%.

The chain couples TRBV5-6 to TRBJ2-5; tentative D call: TRBD1 (5 bases). This sequence was found in a woman aged 80 or over with active or convalescent COVID-19. The sequenced sample consisted of peripheral blood. In nucleotides, the CDR3 is TGTGCCAGCAGCTTGTTGGTCGCAGGGTGGACCCAGTACTTC. This translates into CASSLLVAGWTQYF.